Below, 22 T cell receptor beta chains from the same sample are listed, as sequenced in a study of T-cell memory formation after mild COVID-19. TCRdb analysed the 5' RACE reads with MiXCR anew, one entry per CDR3 protein. Of 100,000 to 150,000 distinct CDR3 sequences listed, about 15% are singletons. The sample consisted of PBMCs or a T cell subset sorted from them (not recorded which). All receptors come from a young man who had mild COVID-19 (a few samples of this study predate the infection). Cell type and time point are not known.

This clonotype was seen at least ten times. The chain carries TRBV6-5 and TRBJ1-2; a weak D match, TRBD1 (6 bases). The CDR3 covers 15 residues. Germline CDR1 is MNHEY and CDR2 is SVGAGI. V was clipped by 6 bases and J by 0 bases, with 14 bases between them. The CDR3 sequence is CASSPAGAANYGYTF. CDR3 sequence (DNA): TGTGCCAGCAGCCCCGCAGGGGCAGCTAACTATGGCTACACCTTC.

The chain carries TRBV9 and TRBJ2-5, with TRBD2 identical over 8 bases. V lost 0 bases and J lost 5; bases outside the gene matches: 6. The germline V gene has CDR1 SGDLS and CDR2 YYNGEE. CDR3 length: 15 residues. DNA for the CDR3: TGTGCCAGCAGCGTAGCGGGGGGGCTGGTTGAGACCCAGTACTTC. It is translated as CASSVAGGLVETQYF.

The rearrangement joins TRBV5-4 to TRBJ2-1; no clear D. The CDR3 covers 12 residues. Deletions cut 4 bases from V and 6 bases from J, with 8 bases between. CDR1 SGHNT and CDR2 YYREEE come from the germline V gene (reference sequence). CDR3 region: CASSPRLNEQFF. DNA for the CDR3: TGTGCCAGCAGCCCAAGACTCAATGAGCAGTTCTTC.

This clonotype was detected only a few times. The genes are TRBV18 and TRBJ1-2, with D tentatively TRBD1 (5 bases). V lost 5 bases to trimming and J lost 3 bases, with 10 bases between them. Germline CDR1 KGHSH, CDR2 LQKENI. The CDR3 sequence is 13 residues long. The chain's CDR3 is CASSSGRDYGYTF. The CDR3 nucleotides are TGTGCCAGCTCATCAGGGAGGGACTATGGCTACACCTTC.

This clonotype was recorded a few times. CDR3 in DNA: TGCGCCAGCAGCCAGGCCCCCGGGACAGGGTCCTACGAGCAGTACTTC. This codes for CASSQAPGTGSYEQYF. The chain joins TRBV4-3 to TRBJ2-7; 9 nucleotides align to TRBD1. Per the germline V gene, CDR1 is LGHNA and CDR2 is YSLEER. CDR3 length equals 16 residues. Losses at the gene ends were 3 bases for V and 1 base for J; bases not matched to a gene: 7.

The chain couples TRBV3-1 to TRBJ2-7, with a tentative D call TRBD2 (6 bases). This CDR3 is built from 12 residues. CDR1 and CDR2 (germline): LGHDT, YNNKEL (reference sequence). V was cut by 4 bases and J by 10 bases, with 14 bases left in between. This chain's CDR3 is CASSLPTGDQYF. The DNA for the CDR3 is TGTGCCAGCAGCCTCCCGACGGGGGATCAGTACTTC.

This clonotype was counted a few times. This chain connects TRBV12-3 or TRBV12-4 to TRBJ2-1; 9 nucleotides match TRBD1. J was trimmed by 6 bases and V by 5 bases; bases with no gene match: 8. The CDR3 sequence is 15 residues long. CDR3 protein: CASSPTGGTGNEQFF. The CDR3 region has the DNA TGTGCCAGCAGTCCAACAGGGGGCACGGGCAATGAGCAGTTCTTC.

In its sample, this clonotype was seen a few times. CDR3 sequence (DNA): TGTGCCAGCAGTGAAGCGGCTGGCAGGGTGGAGACCCAGTACTTC. It is translated as CASSEAAGRVETQYF. The genes are TRBV6-1 and TRBJ2-5, with a weak D call TRBD1 (5 bases). There are 15 residues in the CDR3. CDR1 and CDR2 (germline): MNHNS, SASEGT. V was pared by 0 bases and J by 5 bases, with 13 bases between.

This chain connects TRBV12-3 or TRBV12-4 to TRBJ1-1; no reliable D call. The CDR3 contains 14 residues. V dropped 6 bases and J dropped 2 bases, with 13 bases sitting between them. The CDR3 region is CASRSRVANTEAFF. CDR3 bases: TGTGCCAGCAGGTCTCGGGTGGCCAACACTGAAGCTTTCTTT.

The chain recombines TRBV7-2 with TRBJ2-4; possibly TRBD1 for D (6 bases). The CDR3 loop spans 14 amino acids. CDR1 is SGHTA and CDR2 is FQGNSA in the germline V gene. With 1 base removed from V and 6 bases from J, the gap between germline ends came to 10 bases. CDR3 sequence reads: CASSLDRVPNIQYF. CDR3 coding DNA: TGTGCCAGCAGCTTAGACAGGGTCCCAAACATTCAGTACTTC.

The chain carries TRBV7-2 and TRBJ2-3; 8 bases are a match to TRBD2. V lost 5 bases, J lost 4 bases, and 11 bases stayed unmatched. This CDR3 spans 16 amino acids. The germline CDR1 and CDR2 sequences are SGHTA and FQGNSA. CDR3 DNA: TGTGCCAGCAGCCATGGGCTAGCGGGCGGGTCAGATACGCAGTATTTT. Translating gives CASSHGLAGGSDTQYF.

This clonotype was seen only a few times. This rearrangement joins TRBV7-2 to TRBJ2-5; D is unresolved. The CDR3 is 11 residues long. In germline, CDR1 is SGHTA, CDR2 FQGNSA. Trimming took 5 bases from V and 4 from J, leaving 5 bases between them. CDR3 loop: CASSMSETQYF. The CDR3 nucleotides are TGTGCCAGCAGCATGTCAGAGACCCAGTACTTC.

This clonotype appeared once. This chain connects TRBV10-3 to TRBJ1-3; D is undetermined. This CDR3 comprises 10 residues. CDR1 is ENHRY, CDR2 SYGVKD, per germline. Trimming left V 8 bases short and J 3 bases short, with 2 bases between. The CDR3 protein is CAIGGNTIYF. Written as DNA, the CDR3 is TGTGCCATCGGTGGAAACACCATATATTTT.

This clonotype was seen a handful of times. The genes are TRBV11-1 and TRBJ2-5; 9 positions match TRBD2. The CDR3 is 14 amino acids. Germline V gene data show CDR1 as SGHAT and CDR2 as FQDESV (reference sequence). J lost 6 bases, V lost 3 bases, and 5 bases had no gene match. The CDR3 reads CASSLGLAGKTQYF. DNA of the CDR3: TGTGCCAGCAGCTTGGGCCTAGCGGGGAAGACCCAGTACTTC.

The rearrangement joins TRBV11-3 to TRBJ2-3; a possible D gene is TRBD1 (6 bases). Germline V gene sequence: CDR1 SGHNT, CDR2 YENEEA. CDR3 length: 12 amino acids. Trimming shortened V by 5 bases and J by 8 bases, and 11 bases separated the two germline ends. The CDR3 region is CASSPQQGTQYF. CDR3 DNA sequence: TGTGCCAGCAGCCCACAACAGGGTACGCAGTATTTT.

The chain carries TRBV11-2 and TRBJ1-2; tentative D call: TRBD1 (6 bases). Germline-derived CDR1 and CDR2 are SGHAT and FQNNGV. CDR3 length equals 16 residues. With 4 bases removed from V and 1 base from J, the gap between germline ends came to 16 bases. The DNA for the CDR3 is TGTGCCAGCAGCTGGGCTCATGCAGGGGATAACTATGGCTACACCTTC. This codes for CASSWAHAGDNYGYTF.

Ten or more counts support this clonotype. This chain connects TRBV7-2 to TRBJ2-6; TRBD1 matches at 9 bases. CDR3 length equals 17 residues. Germline loops: CDR1 SGHTA, CDR2 FQGNSA. V lost 5 bases and J lost 8; bases outside the gene matches: 13. This CDR3 is CASSRQTGGGTTNVLTF. The DNA of the CDR3 is TGTGCCAGCAGCAGACAGACAGGGGGTGGAACCACCAACGTCCTGACTTTC.

Many counts were recorded for this clonotype. The chain has TRBV7-9 and TRBJ2-5; D is uncertain. Germline CDR1 and CDR2: SEHNR and FQNEAQ (reference sequence). V was pared by 5 bases and J by 6 bases, with 7 bases between. This CDR3 is 11 amino acids long. CDR3 region: CASSISQTQYF. CDR3 DNA: TGTGCCAGCAGCATCTCACAGACCCAGTACTTC.

This clonotype was counted only a few times. V and J are TRBV6-5 and TRBJ1-2; a possible D gene is TRBD1 (5 bases). With 6 bases removed from V and 4 bases from J, the gap between germline ends came to 21 bases. The CDR3 is 16 residues long. CDR1 is MNHEY and CDR2 is SVGAGI in the germline V gene. The CDR3 nucleotides read TGTGCCAGCAGATCCGGGACGGGGGGTCGAGGCTATGGCTACACCTTC. Translated, it gives CASRSGTGGRGYGYTF.

Only a few counts were recorded for this clonotype. The chain has TRBV12-3 or TRBV12-4 and TRBJ2-4; 16 nucleotides line up with TRBD2. The CDR3 contains 18 residues. With 5 bases clipped from V and 2 bases from J, the junction kept 6 bases outside the gene matches. The CDR3 protein is CASSKGLAGGKSKNIQYF. The CDR3 nucleotides read TGTGCCAGCAGTAAGGGACTAGCGGGGGGGAAATCCAAAAACATTCAGTACTTC.

The V gene is TRBV7-2, the J gene TRBJ2-1; possibly TRBD1 or TRBD2 for D (5 bases each). The CDR3 totals 13 residues. Germline V lookup: CDR1 SGHTA, CDR2 FQGNSA. Trimming stripped 4 bases from V and 5 bases from J, with 9 bases between. In DNA form, the CDR3 reads TGTGCCAGCAGCTCCGGGGCCCACAATGAGCAGTTCTTC. Translated, it gives CASSSGAHNEQFF. The whole variable domain, remainder taken from reference TRBV7-2 and TRBJ2-1, is GAGVSQSPSNKVTEKGKDVELRCDPISGHTALYWYRQSLGQGLEFLIYFQGNSAPDKSGLPSDRFSAERTGGSVSTLTIQRTQQEDSAVYLCASSSGAHNEQFFGPGTRLTVL.

The rearrangement uses TRBV7-8 and TRBJ2-2; no reliable D call. This CDR3 is built from 16 residues. Germline lookup yields CDR1 SGHVS and CDR2 FQNEAQ. V lost 5 bases and J lost 6, with 19 bases in between. The CDR3 region has the DNA TGTGCCAGCAGCCCAAGTCGACTTCCGATAGCCGGGGAGCTGTTTTTT. Its protein product is CASSPSRLPIAGELFF. Full variable domain (missing parts from reference TRBV7-8 and TRBJ2-2): GAGVSQSPRYKVAKRGQDVALRCDPISGHVSLFWYQQALGQGPEFLTYFQNEAQLDKSGLPSDRFFAERPEGSVSTLKIQRTQQEDSAVYLCASSPSRLPIAGELFFGEGSRLTVL.